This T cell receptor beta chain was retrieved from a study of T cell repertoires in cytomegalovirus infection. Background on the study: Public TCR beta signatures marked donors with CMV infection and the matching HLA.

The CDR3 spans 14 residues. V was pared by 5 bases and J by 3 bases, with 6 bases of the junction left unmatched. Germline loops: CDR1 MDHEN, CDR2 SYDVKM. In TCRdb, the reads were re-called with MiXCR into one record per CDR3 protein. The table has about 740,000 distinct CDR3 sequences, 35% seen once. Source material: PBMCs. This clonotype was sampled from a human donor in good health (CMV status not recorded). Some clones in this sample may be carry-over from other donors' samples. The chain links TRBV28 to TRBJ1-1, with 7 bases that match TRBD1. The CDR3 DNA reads TGTGCCAGCAGTATGACAGGGACCCACACTGAAGCTTTCTTT. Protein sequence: CASSMTGTHTEAFF.